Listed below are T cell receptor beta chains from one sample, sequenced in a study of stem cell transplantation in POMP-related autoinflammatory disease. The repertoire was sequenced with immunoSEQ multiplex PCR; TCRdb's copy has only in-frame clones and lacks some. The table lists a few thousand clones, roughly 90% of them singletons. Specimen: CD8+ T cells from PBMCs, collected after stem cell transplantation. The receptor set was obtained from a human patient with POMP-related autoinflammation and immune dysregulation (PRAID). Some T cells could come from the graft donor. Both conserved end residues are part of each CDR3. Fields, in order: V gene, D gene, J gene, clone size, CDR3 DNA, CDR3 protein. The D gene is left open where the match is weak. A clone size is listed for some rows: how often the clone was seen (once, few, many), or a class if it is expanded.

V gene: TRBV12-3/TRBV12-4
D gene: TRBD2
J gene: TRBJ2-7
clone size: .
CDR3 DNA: TGTGCCAGCAGCTTGACTAGCGCCTACGAGCAGTACTTC
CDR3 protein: CASSLTSAYEQYF

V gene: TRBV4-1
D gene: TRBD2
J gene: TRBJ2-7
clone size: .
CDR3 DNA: TGCGCCAGCAGCCTCAAATCTGGGGGGGTCTACGAGCAGTACTTC
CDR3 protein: CASSLKSGGVYEQYF

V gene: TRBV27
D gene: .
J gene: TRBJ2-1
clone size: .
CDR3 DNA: TGTGCCAGCAGTTTAAAACTCCTCTACAATGAGCAGTTCTTC
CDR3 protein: CASSLKLLYNEQFF

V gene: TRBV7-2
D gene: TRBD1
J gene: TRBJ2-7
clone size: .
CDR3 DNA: TGTGCCAGCAGCTCGGATACCGGGACAGGCAACGAGCAGTACTTC
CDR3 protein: CASSSDTGTGNEQYF

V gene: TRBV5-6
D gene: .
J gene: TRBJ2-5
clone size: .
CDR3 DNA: TGTGCCAGCAGCTTGAGGACCGAGGGGGTGGAGACCCAGTACTTC
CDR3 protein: CASSLRTEGVETQYF

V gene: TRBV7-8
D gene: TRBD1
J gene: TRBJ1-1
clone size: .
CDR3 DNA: TGTGCCAGCAGCTTTACAGGGGCTACTGAAGCTTTCTTT
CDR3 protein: CASSFTGATEAFF

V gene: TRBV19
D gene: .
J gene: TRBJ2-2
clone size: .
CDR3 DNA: TGTGCCAGTAGTATGGTCACCGGGGAGCTGTTTTTT
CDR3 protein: CASSMVTGELFF

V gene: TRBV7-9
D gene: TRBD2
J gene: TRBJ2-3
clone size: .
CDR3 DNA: TGTGCCAGCAGCTCTGGACTAGCGGGAACAGATACGCAGTATTTT
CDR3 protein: CASSSGLAGTDTQYF

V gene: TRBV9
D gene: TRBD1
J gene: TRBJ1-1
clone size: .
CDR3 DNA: TGTGCCAGCAGCACCCACGATGGGACAGGTATCACTGAAGCTTTCTTT
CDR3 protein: CASSTHDGTGITEAFF

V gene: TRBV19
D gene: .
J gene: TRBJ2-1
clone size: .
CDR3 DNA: TGTGCCAGTAGTTTTCGGGTCCCCTTGAATGAGCAGTTCTTC
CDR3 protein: CASSFRVPLNEQFF

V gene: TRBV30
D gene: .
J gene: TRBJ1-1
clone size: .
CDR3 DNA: TGTGCCTGGAGGGTGGCCTCTGAAGCTTTCTTT
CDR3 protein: CAWRVASEAFF

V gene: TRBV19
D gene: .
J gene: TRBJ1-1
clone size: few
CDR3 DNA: TGTGCCAGTAGTATGACAGATAGTGGGAACACTGAAGCTTTCTTT
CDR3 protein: CASSMTDSGNTEAFF

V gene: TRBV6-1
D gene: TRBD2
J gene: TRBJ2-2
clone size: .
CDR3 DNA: TGTGCCAGCAGTGAAGTTGGGGGGGTACAGGTCAACACCGGGGAGCTGTTTTTT
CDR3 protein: CASSEVGGVQVNTGELFF

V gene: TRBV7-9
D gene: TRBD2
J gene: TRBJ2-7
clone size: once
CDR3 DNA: TGTGCCAGCCAGGACCAGCGGGAGAGCTACGAGCAGTACTTC
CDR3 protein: CASQDQRESYEQYF

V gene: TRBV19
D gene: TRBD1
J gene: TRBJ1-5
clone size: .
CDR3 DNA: TGTGCCAGTAGTACGGACAGGGGTAAAAGCAATCAGCCCCAGCATTTT
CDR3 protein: CASSTDRGKSNQPQHF

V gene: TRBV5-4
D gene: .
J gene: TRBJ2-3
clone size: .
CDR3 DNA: TGTGCCAGCAGCTCCCTGGCGGGGGCTAGCACAGATACGCAGTATTTT
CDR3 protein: CASSSLAGASTDTQYF

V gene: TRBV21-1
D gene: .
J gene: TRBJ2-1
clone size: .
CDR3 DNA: TGTGCCAGCAGCAAAACCCGGGGACTAGCGGGAGTCGAGCAGTTCTTC
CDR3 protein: CASSKTRGLAGVEQFF

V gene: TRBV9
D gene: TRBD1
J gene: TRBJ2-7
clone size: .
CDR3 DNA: TGTGCCAGCAGCGAGAACCGCTGGGACAGCAGCTACGAGCAGTACTTC
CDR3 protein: CASSENRWDSSYEQYF

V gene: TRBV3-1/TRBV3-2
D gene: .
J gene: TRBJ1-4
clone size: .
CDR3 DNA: TGTGCCAGCAGCCCCCTCGAGCCGGGGGGGGAGGGAGAAAAACTGTTTTTT
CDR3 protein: CASSPLEPGGEGEKLFF

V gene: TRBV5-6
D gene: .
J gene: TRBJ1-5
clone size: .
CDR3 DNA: TGTGCCAGCAGCTTGTTTCAAGGCAATCAGCCCCAGCATTTT
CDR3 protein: CASSLFQGNQPQHF

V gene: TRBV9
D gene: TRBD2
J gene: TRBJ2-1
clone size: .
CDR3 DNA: TGTGCCAGCAGCGTAGGTAGCGGGAGAGAGCGGGAGCAGTTCTTC
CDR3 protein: CASSVGSGREREQFF

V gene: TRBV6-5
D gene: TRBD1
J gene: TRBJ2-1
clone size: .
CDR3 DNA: TGTGCCAGCAGTCGGACAGGGGACCACAATGAGCAGTTCTTC
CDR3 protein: CASSRTGDHNEQFF

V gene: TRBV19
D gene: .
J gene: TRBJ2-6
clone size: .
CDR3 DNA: TGTGCCAGTATCAATGGGGACGCAGGTTCCGTCCTGACTTTC
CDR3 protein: CASINGDAGSVLTF

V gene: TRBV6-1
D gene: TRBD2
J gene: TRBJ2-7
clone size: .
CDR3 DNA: TGTGCCAGCAGTGAAGGATTGCGGGAGCAGGATGAGCAGTACTTC
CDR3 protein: CASSEGLREQDEQYF

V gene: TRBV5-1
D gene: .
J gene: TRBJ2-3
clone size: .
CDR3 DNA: TGCGCCAGCAGCGCCGAATGGGGGACAGATACGCAGTATTTT
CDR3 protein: CASSAEWGTDTQYF

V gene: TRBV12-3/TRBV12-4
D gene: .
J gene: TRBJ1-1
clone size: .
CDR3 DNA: TGTGCCAGCACGTGGGGGGGAGGTGAAGCTTTCTTT
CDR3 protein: CASTWGGGEAFF

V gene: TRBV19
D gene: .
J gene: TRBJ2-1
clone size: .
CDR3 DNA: TGTGCCAGCCGAGGAGGCGATGAGCAGTTCTTC
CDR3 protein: CASRGGDEQFF

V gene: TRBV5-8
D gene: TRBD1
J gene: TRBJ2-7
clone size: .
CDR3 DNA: TGTGCCAGCAGTCTCTCCGGGACAGGCTACGAGCAGTACTTC
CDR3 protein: CASSLSGTGYEQYF

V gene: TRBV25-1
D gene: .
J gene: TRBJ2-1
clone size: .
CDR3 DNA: TGTGCCAGCAGTTCACACAATGAGCAGTTCTTC
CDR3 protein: CASSSHNEQFF

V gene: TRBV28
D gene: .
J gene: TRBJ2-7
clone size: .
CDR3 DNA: TGTGCCAGCAGTCCCCTATCCGGGAACCTCTACGAGCAGTACTTC
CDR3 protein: CASSPLSGNLYEQYF

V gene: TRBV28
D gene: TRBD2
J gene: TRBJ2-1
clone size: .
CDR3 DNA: TGTGCCAGCAGTTTGGCTAGCGGAAGCTCCTACAATGAGCAGTTCTTC
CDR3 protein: CASSLASGSSYNEQFF

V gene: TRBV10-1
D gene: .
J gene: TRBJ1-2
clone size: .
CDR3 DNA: TGCGCCAGCAGTGAGCCGGGACGAGGCTACACCTTC
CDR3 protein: CASSEPGRGYTF

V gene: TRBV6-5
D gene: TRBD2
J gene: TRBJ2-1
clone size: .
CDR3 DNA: TGTGCCAGCATAACTAGCGGGGTGGTGCCGATCTTC
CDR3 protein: CASITSGVVPIF

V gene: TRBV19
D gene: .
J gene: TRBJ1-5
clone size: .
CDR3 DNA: TGTGCCAGTAGCGCAACCTCAGGGACAAATAGCAATCAGCCCCAGCATTTT
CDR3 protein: CASSATSGTNSNQPQHF

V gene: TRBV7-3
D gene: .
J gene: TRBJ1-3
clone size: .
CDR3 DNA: TGTGCCAGCAGCCCGGGAGGGGACTCTGGAAACACCATATATTTT
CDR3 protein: CASSPGGDSGNTIYF

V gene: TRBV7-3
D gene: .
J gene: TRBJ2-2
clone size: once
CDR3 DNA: TGTGCCAGCAGCTTAGAGGCCGGGGAGCTGTTTTTT
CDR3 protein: CASSLEAGELFF

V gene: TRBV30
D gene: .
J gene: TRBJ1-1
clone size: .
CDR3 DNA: TGTGCCTGGAGATTTGCTGGGAACACTGAAGCTTTCTTT
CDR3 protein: CAWRFAGNTEAFF

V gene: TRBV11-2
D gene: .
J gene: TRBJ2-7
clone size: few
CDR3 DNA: TGTGCCAGCAGCTTGCAAGGTGTTGGGGCGGGGGAGCAGTACTTC
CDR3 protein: CASSLQGVGAGEQYF

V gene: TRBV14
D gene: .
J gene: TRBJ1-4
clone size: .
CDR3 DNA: TGTGCCAGCAGCCAGTCAGGGTTGACGACTAATGAAAAACTGTTTTTT
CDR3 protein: CASSQSGLTTNEKLFF

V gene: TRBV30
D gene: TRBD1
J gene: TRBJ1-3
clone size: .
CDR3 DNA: TGTGCCTGGAGTGAGGGCAGGGGGACATACACCATATATTTT
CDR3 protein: CAWSEGRGTYTIYF

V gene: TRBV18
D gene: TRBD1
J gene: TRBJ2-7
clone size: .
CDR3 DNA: TGTGCCAGCTCTACCGGGGACAGGGGCCACGAGCAGTACTTC
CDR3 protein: CASSTGDRGHEQYF

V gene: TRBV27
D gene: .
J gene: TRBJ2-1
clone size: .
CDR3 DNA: TGTGCCAGCAGTTTAAGGACCATGAGCTCCTACAATGAGCAGTTCTTC
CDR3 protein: CASSLRTMSSYNEQFF

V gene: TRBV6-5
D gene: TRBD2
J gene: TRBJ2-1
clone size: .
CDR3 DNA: TGTGCCAGCAGCGGACTAGCGGGAGACGATGAGCAGTTCTTC
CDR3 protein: CASSGLAGDDEQFF

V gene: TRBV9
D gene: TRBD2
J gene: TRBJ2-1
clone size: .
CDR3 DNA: TGTGCCAGCAGCGTTGCCACTAGCGGGGAATATGAGCAGTTCTTC
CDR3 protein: CASSVATSGEYEQFF

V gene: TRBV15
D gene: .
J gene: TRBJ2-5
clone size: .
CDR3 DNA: TGTGCCACCAGCAGGAAGGGTGGGGTTACCGAGACCCAGTACTTC
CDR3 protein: CATSRKGGVTETQYF

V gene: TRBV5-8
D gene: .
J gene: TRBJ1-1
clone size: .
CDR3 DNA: TGTGCCAGCAGCCCGCCATACACTGAAGCTTTCTTT
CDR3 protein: CASSPPYTEAFF

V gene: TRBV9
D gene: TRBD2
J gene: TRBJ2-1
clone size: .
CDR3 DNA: TGTGCCAGCAGCCCACTAGCGGGGAGCTCCTACAATGAGCAGTTCTTC
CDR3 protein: CASSPLAGSSYNEQFF

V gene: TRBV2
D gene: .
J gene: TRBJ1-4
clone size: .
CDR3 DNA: TGTGCCAGCCCCCGGCTTTATACAACTAATGAAAAACTGTTTTTT
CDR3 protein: CASPRLYTTNEKLFF

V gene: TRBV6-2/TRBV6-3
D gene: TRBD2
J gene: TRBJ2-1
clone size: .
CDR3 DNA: TGTGCCAGCACCCCCGGGACTAGCGCCAATGAGCAGTTCTTC
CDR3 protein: CASTPGTSANEQFF

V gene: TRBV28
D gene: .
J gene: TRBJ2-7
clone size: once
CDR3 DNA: TGTGCCAGCAGTTTAACGGCAGGTCTCGGCGAGCAGTACTTC
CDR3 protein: CASSLTAGLGEQYF

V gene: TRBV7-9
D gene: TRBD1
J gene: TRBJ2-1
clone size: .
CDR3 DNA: TGTGCCAGCAGCCTCCCGGGACAGGGGTTGAATGAGCAGTTCTTC
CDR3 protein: CASSLPGQGLNEQFF

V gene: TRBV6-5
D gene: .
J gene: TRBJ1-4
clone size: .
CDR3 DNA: TGTGCCACCCTGGGGGGCGCAACTAATGAAAAACTGTTTTTT
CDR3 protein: CATLGGATNEKLFF

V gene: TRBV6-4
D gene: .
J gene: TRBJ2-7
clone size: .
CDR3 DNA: TGTGCCAGCATGGGGAACACAGCCTACGAGCAGTACTTC
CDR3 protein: CASMGNTAYEQYF

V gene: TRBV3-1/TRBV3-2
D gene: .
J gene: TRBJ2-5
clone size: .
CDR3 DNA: TGTGCCAGCAGCCAAGACAGCCAAGAGACCCAGTACTTC
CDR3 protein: CASSQDSQETQYF